A selection of T cell receptor beta chains follows, all from one sample in a study of CD8 T cells in ankylosing spondylitis. From the 5' RACE reads, TCRdb called clonotypes with MiXCR, one entry per CDR3 protein. This sample carries some 270,000 distinct CDR3 sequences, 15% to 20% of them seen once, and the ten largest clones take about a third. Sample: blood, either unsorted or a sorted T cell fraction (not recorded which). Every receptor here comes from a male donor with ankylosing spondylitis or in good health (not recorded which). Each CDR3 is given without its conserved first and last residue.

v_gene	j_gene	CDR3aa
TRBV10-3	TRBJ2-1	AIGEDSRGHEQF
TRBV4-1	TRBJ2-7	ASSQEDREVYEQY
TRBV6-1	TRBJ2-2	ASSLVLAGEAGELF
TRBV5-6	TRBJ1-1	ASSTGQVMNTEAF
TRBV6-2/TRBV6-3	TRBJ2-2	ASSYSPVTGGGNTGELF
TRBV12-3/TRBV12-4	TRBJ2-7	ASSPAGEAYEQY
TRBV7-2	TRBJ2-1	ASSLEGVGNYEQF
TRBV4-1	TRBJ2-5	ASSQEFSETQY
TRBV7-2	TRBJ2-1	ASSLMGEFYNEQF
TRBV6-1	TRBJ1-6	ASSQTGPNSPLH
TRBV4-3	TRBJ1-2	ASSQGGPAGPGYGYT
TRBV27	TRBJ1-4	ASRRGPNEKLF
TRBV10-3	TRBJ2-3	AISESVAGGLTDTQY
TRBV25-1	TRBJ2-1	ASMAGQAYNEQF
TRBV29-1	TRBJ2-3	TVERPSTDTQY
TRBV7-9	TRBJ2-1	AIPSPLAGVNNEQF
TRBV7-8	TRBJ1-1	ASSLGGVGENTEAF
TRBV3-1	TRBJ2-5	ASSQRPGLQETQY
TRBV15	TRBJ1-5	ATSPGSDQPQH
TRBV3-1	TRBJ1-4	ASSQGPGGGYEKLF
TRBV11-2	TRBJ1-1	ASSSEPGNTEAF
TRBV4-3	TRBJ2-1	ASSQDWDSYNEQF
TRBV9	TRBJ2-3	ASSPDRLSTDTQY
TRBV4-1	TRBJ2-7	ASSPTGQGAYEQY
TRBV29-1	TRBJ2-7	SVEADASGRYEQY
TRBV27	TRBJ2-4	ASSLSSAKNIQY
TRBV10-3	TRBJ1-5	AISEVEDSRNQPQH
TRBV4-1	TRBJ1-1	ASSQVAGISTEAF
TRBV7-9	TRBJ2-7	ASSPPDRGYEQY